This entry concerns a single TCR beta chain. This specimen comes from a study of blood T cell repertoires in COVID-19. Study as a whole: Sample material is recorded as cDNA or gDNA derived from T cells, B-cell-depleted T cells, or PBMCs.

Only in-frame clones appear in the TCRdb table, and some are missing; sequencing was by immunoSEQ multiplex PCR. The table has about 420,000 clones, around 90% seen once. It was during active infection that Seattle patients were enrolled and then longitudinally followed. V was shortened by 6 bases and J by 3 bases, with 8 bases between the two germline ends. Germline CDR1 is DFQATT and CDR2 is SNEGSKA (reference sequence). The CDR3 is made up of 11 amino acids. V and J are TRBV20-1 and TRBJ1-1, with D hard to call. The sequence came from a man aged 18 to 30 with COVID-19, enrolled during active disease. Sequencing was performed on peripheral blood. Here the CDR3 DNA reads TGCAGTGCGCGGAGGGACACTGAAGCTTTCTTT. Protein product: CSARRDTEAFF.